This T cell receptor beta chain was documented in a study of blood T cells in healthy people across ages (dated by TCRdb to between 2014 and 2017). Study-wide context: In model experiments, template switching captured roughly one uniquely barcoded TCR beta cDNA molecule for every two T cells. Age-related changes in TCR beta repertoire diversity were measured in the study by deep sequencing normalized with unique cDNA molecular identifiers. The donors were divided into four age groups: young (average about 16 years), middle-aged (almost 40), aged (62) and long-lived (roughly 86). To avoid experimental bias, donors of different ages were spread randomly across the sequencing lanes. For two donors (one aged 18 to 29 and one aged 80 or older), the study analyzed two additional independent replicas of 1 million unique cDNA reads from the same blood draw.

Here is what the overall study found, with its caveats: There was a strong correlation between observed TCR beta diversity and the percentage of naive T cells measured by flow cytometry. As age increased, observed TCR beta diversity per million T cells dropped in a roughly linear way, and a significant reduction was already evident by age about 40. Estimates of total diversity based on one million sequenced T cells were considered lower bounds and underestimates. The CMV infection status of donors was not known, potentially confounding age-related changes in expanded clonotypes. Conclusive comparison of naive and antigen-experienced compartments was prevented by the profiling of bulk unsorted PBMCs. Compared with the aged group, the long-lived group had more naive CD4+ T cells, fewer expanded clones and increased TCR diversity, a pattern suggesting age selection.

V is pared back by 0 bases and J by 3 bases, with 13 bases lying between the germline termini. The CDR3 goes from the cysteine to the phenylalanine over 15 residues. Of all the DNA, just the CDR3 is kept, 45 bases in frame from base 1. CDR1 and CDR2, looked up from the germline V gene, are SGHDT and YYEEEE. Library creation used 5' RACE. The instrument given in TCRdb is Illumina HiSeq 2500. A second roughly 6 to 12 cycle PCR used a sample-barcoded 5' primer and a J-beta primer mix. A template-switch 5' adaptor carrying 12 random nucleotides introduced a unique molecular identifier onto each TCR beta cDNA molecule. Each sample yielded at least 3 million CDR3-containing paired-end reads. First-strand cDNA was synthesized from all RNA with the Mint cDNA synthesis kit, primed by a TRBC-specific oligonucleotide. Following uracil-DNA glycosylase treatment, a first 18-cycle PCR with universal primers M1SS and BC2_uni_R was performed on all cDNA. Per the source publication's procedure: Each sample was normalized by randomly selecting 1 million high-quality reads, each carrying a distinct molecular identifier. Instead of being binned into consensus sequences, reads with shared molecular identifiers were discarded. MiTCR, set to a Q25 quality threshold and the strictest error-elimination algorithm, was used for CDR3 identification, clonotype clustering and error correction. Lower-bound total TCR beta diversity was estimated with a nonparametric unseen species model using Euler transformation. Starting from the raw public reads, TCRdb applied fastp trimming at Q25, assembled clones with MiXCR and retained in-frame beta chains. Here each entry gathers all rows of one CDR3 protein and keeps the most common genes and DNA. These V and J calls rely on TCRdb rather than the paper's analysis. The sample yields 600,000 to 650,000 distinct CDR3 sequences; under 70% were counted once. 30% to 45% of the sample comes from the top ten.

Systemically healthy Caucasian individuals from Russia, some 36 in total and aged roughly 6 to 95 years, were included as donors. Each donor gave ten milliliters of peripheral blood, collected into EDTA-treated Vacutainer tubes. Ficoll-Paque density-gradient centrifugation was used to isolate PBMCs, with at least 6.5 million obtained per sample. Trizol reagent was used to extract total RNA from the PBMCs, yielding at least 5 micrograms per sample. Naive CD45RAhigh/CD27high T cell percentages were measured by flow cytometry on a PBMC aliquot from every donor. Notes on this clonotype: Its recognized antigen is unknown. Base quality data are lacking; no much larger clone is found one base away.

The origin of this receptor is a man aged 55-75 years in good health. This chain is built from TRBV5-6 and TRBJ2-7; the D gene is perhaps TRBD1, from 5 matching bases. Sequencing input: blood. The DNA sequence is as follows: TGTGCCAGCAGCTTGGGTGTGACAGCCAGCTACGAGCAGTACTTC. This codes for CASSLGVTASYEQYF.